This T cell receptor beta chain was found in a study of Ad26.COV2.S vaccination and SARS-CoV-2 variants. Study-wide background: Ad26.COV2.S given intramuscularly, once or twice 56 days apart.

Findings of the study overall: Vaccine recipients posted higher spike-specific TCR breadth than their placebo counterparts.

Clones were sequenced by immunoSEQ multiplex PCR, and TCRdb holds only the in-frame ones, with some missing. The table includes more than 300,000 clones, around 84% detected once. Treatment in this sample: around 19 received Ad26.COV2.S at low or high dose, single or two shots; 5 received placebo; per-sample allocation not given. Samples analyzed were those drawn on day 63 after the first vaccine or placebo injection. Donor was an adult aged 18-55 years in Boston. Wuhan-strain SARS-CoV-2 spike was expressed by the Ad26 vector that made up the vaccine. V was clipped by 1 base and J by 2 bases, with 7 bases between them. There are 14 residues in the CDR3. In germline, CDR1 is SGHDT, CDR2 YYEEEE. As for this clone: What it binds is not known.

Material: peripheral blood, obtained in a trial of Ad26.COV2.S vaccine versus placebo. The chain has TRBV5-6 and TRBJ1-3; D is undetermined. This clonotype was sampled from a person between 18 and 60 years old who received the Ad26.COV2.S COVID-19 vaccine or a placebo. This CDR3 reads CASSLWETGNTIYF. The CDR3 bases are TGTGCCAGCAGCTTGTGGGAAACTGGAAACACCATATATTTT.